These 5 T cell receptor beta chains originate from one sample sequenced in a study of blood T cell repertoires in COVID-19. Clones were read by immunoSEQ multiplex PCR, and TCRdb kept only the in-frame ones, dropping some. Of about 74,000 clones in the sample, around 90% are singletons; the top ten hold approximately 1.5%. The sample comprised peripheral blood. The receptor set was obtained from a man between 50 and 59 years old with acute or convalescent COVID-19.

This clone is a singleton in its sample. This chain links TRBV3-1 (or the pseudogene TRBV3-2) with TRBJ1-2, with 7 bases lining up with TRBD1. Germline assignment: CDR1 LGHDT and CDR2 YNNKEL (reference sequence). The V and J ends lost 2 bases and 4 bases, in that order; junction bases with no gene match: 10. This CDR3 comprises 16 residues. Written as DNA, the CDR3 is TGTGCCAGCAGCCAAACGGACAGGTTTAGGGCCTATGGCTACACCTTC. It encodes CASSQTDRFRAYGYTF.

The rearrangement joins TRBV28 to TRBJ1-5, with D possibly TRBD1 on 6 matching bases. Trimming pared 1 base from V and 7 bases from J, leaving 14 bases between. Germline assignment: CDR1 MDHEN and CDR2 SYDVKM. The CDR3 loop spans 15 amino acids. CDR3 sequence reads: CASSLYKTGWQPQHF. The CDR3 bases are TGTGCCAGCAGTTTATATAAGACAGGTTGGCAGCCCCAGCATTTT. The variable domain in full, completed from reference TRBV28 and TRBJ1-5, reads DVKVTQSSRYLVKRTGEKVFLECVQDMDHENMFWYRQDPGLGLRLIYFSYDVKMKEKGDIPEGYSVSREKKERFSLILESASTNQTSMYLCASSLYKTGWQPQHFGDGTRLSIL.

CDR3 bases: TGTGCCAGCAGTATACGACTTGTGAACACTGAAGCTTTCTTT. It encodes CASSIRLVNTEAFF. The V gene is TRBV6-5, the J gene TRBJ1-1, with no clear D. Trimming pared 5 bases from V and 0 bases from J, leaving 10 bases between. Germline CDR1 and CDR2: MNHEY and SVGAGI. The CDR3 consists of 14 residues.

The chain joins TRBV28 to TRBJ2-3, with 10 bases that match TRBD1. Germline trimming cut 2 bases from V and 1 base from J; bases unmatched to any gene: 6. Per germline, CDR1 MDHEN and CDR2 SYDVKM. The CDR3 sequence is 17 residues long. The CDR3 DNA is TGTGCCAGCAGTTTAACCCCGGGACAGGGGCGCACAGATACGCAGTATTTT. It encodes CASSLTPGQGRTDTQYF.

This chain uses TRBV24-1 with TRBJ1-4; D remains ambiguous. In germline, CDR1 is KGHDR, CDR2 SFDVKD. CDR3 size: 13 residues. Trimming took off 4 bases at V and 4 bases at J, with 6 bases between the two ends. CDR3 coding DNA: TGTGCCACCAGTGAACAGTTTAATGAAAAACTGTTTTTT. This sequence encodes CATSEQFNEKLFF.